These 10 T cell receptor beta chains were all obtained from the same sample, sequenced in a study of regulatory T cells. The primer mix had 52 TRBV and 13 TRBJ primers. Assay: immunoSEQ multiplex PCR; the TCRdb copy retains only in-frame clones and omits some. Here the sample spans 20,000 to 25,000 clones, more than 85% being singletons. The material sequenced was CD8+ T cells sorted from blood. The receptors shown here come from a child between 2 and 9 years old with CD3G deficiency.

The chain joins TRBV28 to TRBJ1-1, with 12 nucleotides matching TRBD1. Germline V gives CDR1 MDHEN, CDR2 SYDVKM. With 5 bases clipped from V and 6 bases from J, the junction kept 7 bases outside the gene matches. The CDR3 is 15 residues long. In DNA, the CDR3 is TGTGCCAGCAGTCATATGGGACAGGGGGCCCCTGAAGCTTTCTTT. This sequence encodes CASSHMGQGAPEAFF.

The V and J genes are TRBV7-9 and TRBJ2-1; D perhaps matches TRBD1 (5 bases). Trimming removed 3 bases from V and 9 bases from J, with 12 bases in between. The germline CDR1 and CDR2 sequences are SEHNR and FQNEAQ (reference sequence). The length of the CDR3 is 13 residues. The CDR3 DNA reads TGTGCCAGCAGCTTCCCAGGGCGGTCTGAGCAGTTCTTC. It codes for CASSFPGRSEQFF.

CDR3 region: CASSSAGPLQPQHF. CDR3 in DNA: TGTGCCAGCAGTTCAGCAGGGCCCCTTCAGCCCCAGCATTTT. The V gene is TRBV28, the J gene TRBJ1-5, with TRBD1 as a possible D gene (5 bases). The V and J ends lost 4 bases and 6 bases respectively, with 13 bases between them. The CDR3 loop spans 14 amino acids. The germline V gene has CDR1 MDHEN and CDR2 SYDVKM.

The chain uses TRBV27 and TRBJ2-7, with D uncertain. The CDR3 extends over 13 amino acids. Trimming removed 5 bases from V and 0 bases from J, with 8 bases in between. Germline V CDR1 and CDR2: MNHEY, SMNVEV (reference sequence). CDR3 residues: CASSPTSSYEQYF. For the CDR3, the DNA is TGTGCCAGCAGTCCGACCAGCTCCTACGAGCAGTACTTC.

This chain's CDR3 is CASSYGIAGEQYF. As DNA, the CDR3 is TGTGCCAGCAGTTACGGGATAGCGGGTGAGCAGTACTTC. The V and J genes are TRBV6-6 and TRBJ2-5, with TRBD2 matching over 7 bases. The V gene's germline CDR1 is MNHNY and CDR2 SVGAGI (reference sequence). With V trimmed by 2 bases and J by 11 bases, 8 bases remained unmatched. CDR3 size: 13 residues.

CDR3 sequence reads: CASSPAVPCLDEQFF. The CDR3 nucleotides read TGTGCCAGCAGTCCAGCCGTCCCTTGCTTGGATGAGCAGTTCTTC. V is TRBV28 and J is TRBJ2-1, with unresolved D. This CDR3 contains 15 residues. The V end lost 5 bases, the J end lost 8 bases, and 19 bases lay between the germline ends. Germline V gene data show CDR1 as MDHEN and CDR2 as SYDVKM.

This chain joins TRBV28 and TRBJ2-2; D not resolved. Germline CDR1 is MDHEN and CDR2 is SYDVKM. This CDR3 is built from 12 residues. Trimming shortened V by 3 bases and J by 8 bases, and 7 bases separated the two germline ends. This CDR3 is CASSFAEGELFF. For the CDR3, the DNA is TGTGCCAGCAGTTTCGCTGAAGGGGAGCTGTTTTTT.

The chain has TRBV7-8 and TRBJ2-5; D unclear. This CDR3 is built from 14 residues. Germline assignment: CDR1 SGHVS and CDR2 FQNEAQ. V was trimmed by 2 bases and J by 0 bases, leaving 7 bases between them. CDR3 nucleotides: TGTGCCAGCAGCTTACCGGGCAACCAAGAGACCCAGTACTTC. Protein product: CASSLPGNQETQYF.

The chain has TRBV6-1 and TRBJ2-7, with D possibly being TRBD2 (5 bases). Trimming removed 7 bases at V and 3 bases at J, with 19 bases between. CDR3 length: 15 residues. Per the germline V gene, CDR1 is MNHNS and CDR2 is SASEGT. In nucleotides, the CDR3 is TGTGCCAGCACGGAGGATTCTGAGCCTAGCTACGAGCAGTACTTC. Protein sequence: CASTEDSEPSYEQYF.

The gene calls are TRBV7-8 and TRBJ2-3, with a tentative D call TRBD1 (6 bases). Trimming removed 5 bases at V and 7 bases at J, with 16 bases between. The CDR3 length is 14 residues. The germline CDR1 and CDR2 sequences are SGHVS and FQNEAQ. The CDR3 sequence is CASSDRTWPNTQYF. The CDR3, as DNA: TGTGCCAGCAGCGACAGGACATGGCCAAATACGCAGTATTTT.